The T cell receptor (beta chain) under discussion was sequenced for a study of blood T cell repertoires in COVID-19. Study-level background: Some COVID-19 samples were acute and others convalescent; all came from the United States, Italy and Spain. Sources were T cells, B-cell-depleted T cells, or PBMCs; the material itself was cDNA or gDNA.

In the study's own analysis: Reference gene primer amplification in the assay estimated nucleated cell counts. The method was immunoSEQ multiplex PCR; TCRdb's version includes in-frame clones alone and lacks a portion of them. The D gene and trimming were derived from the DNA, and the V and J assignments and clone size from that table. Among 70,000 to 95,000 clones listed, around 80% were seen once. This clone was recorded a few times. The V gene's germline CDR1 is LGHNA and CDR2 YNFKEQ. The germline V and J ends were trimmed by 3 bases and 8 bases, with 20 bases remaining between them. The CDR3 contains 16 residues.

The genes are TRBV4-2 and TRBJ2-1, with D maybe TRBD2 (5 bases). The sequenced material came from peripheral blood. The TCR originated in a woman aged 50 to 60 with acute or convalescent COVID-19. CDR3 sequence (DNA): TGTGCCAGCAGCCAGGAAGCGGCCCCCCGGGTAGATGAGCAGTTCTTC. Translated, it gives CASSQEAAPRVDEQFF.